This section outlines one T cell receptor beta chain sequence together with its context. Its antigen is not known. TCRdb keeps only in-frame clones here, not all; method: immunoSEQ multiplex PCR. Counted here are about 41,000 clones, 80% to 90% occurring once; the ten biggest clones make up 3.5% to 4%. V was pared by 5 bases and J by 6 bases, with 14 bases between. Germline V gene sequence: CDR1 SEHNR, CDR2 FQNEAQ (reference sequence). CDR3 size: 14 residues. The data stem from a study of OX40 agonist ivuxolimab in advanced cancers. Study background: Subjects had a mean age of about 60 years, with a range of roughly 20 to 79; just over 80% were male. Regarding the study as a whole: There were, on average, more expanded clones in CD8+ T cells than in CD4+. People who partly responded at 0.1-3.0 mg/kg had some of the least clonal expansion seen.

If patients had autoimmune disease history or systemic immunosuppression, they were excluded. The source of this sequence is an adult with an advanced solid tumor such as melanoma, head and neck, liver or kidney cancer. The chain links TRBV7-9 to TRBJ1-5, with no clear D. The source was CD4+ or CD8+ T cells sorted from blood, collected in a trial of the OX40 agonist ivuxolimab. The CDR3 region is CASSPRDGSQPQHF. The CDR3 nucleotides are TGTGCCAGCAGCCCCCGGGATGGTAGTCAGCCCCAGCATTTT.